The T cell receptor beta chain described here comes from a study of tumor-infiltrating lymphocytes in localized non-small cell lung cancer. Study-level background: Some samples were collected after neoadjuvant chemotherapy; smokers, never-smokers and several histologies were included.

Whole-study findings and limits: Only some patients had TCR sequencing, depending on available tissue. No T-cell fraction difference was seen between IM1 and IM2 tumors. Technical variation could not be separated from intratumor heterogeneity here.

Germline V gives CDR1 SGDLS, CDR2 YYNGEE. This CDR3 has 14 residues. Trimming shortened V by 0 bases and J by 3 bases, and 10 bases separated the two germline ends. Some clones are missing from TCRdb's copy, which holds only in-frame ones; the method was immunoSEQ multiplex PCR. Of about 9,200 clones listed, about 81% are singletons. A remark on this clone: Its antigen is not identified.

The TCR sequence derives from a human donor with non-small cell lung cancer. The sample consisted of uninvolved lung tissue not adjacent to the tumor. J is TRBJ2-7 and V is TRBV9; a weak D match, TRBD1 (6 bases). The DNA of the CDR3 is TGTGCCAGCAGCGTAGGGGGGACACTCTACGAGCAGTACTTC. This codes for CASSVGGTLYEQYF.